Presented here are 14 T cell receptor beta chains from one specimen sequenced in a study of blood T cells in healthy people across ages. Sample-barcoded 5' priming and a J-beta primer mix drove a second PCR of roughly 7 to 11 cycles. TCRdb used MiXCR to reprocess the 5' RACE reads, holding one entry per CDR3 protein. The sample includes approximately 1,000,000 distinct CDR3 sequences, 40% to 50% of them seen just once. The specimen sequenced was blood. The receptor source for this set is a woman aged 60 to 75 in good health.

This clonotype showed up just once. This chain links TRBV28 with TRBJ1-5; 9 nucleotides match TRBD1. Germline V gene sequence: CDR1 MDHEN, CDR2 SYDVKM. This CDR3 spans 15 amino acids. V was clipped by 3 bases and J by 6 bases; unmatched bases: 6. CDR3 sequence (DNA): TGTGCCAGCAGTTTCGCCGGGACAGGGTTTCAGCCCCAGCATTTT. It codes for CASSFAGTGFQPQHF.

The chain has TRBV6-2 or TRBV6-3 and TRBJ2-7, with D possibly TRBD2 on 6 matching bases. The germline V and J ends were trimmed by 2 bases and 3 bases, with 14 bases remaining between them. The germline CDR1 and CDR2 sequences are MNHEY and SVGEGT. CDR3 size: 15 residues. The CDR3 protein is CASSYPTGGNYEQYF. DNA of the CDR3: TGTGCCAGCAGTTACCCCACCGGGGGAAACTACGAGCAGTACTTC.

CDR3 bases: TGCGCCAGCCGTCTAGCGGGGGACTCCTACAATGAGCAGTACTTC. It is translated as CASRLAGDSYNEQYF. The V and J genes are TRBV5-1 and TRBJ2-1; TRBD2 agrees at 10 bases. Near its end, the DNA agrees better with TRBJ2-7, so the J call may be wrong. Germline V gene lookup returns CDR1 SGHRS and CDR2 YFSETQ. The CDR3 is 15 amino acids.

This chain uses TRBV29-1 with TRBJ2-1; a possible D gene is TRBD1 (6 bases). The CDR3 runs to 15 residues. V lost 1 base and J 7 bases, leaving 17 bases between the germline ends. Germline values: CDR1 SQVTM, CDR2 ANQGSEA. The CDR3 loop reads CSVEGGRTRHNEQFF. CDR3 in DNA: TGCAGCGTTGAAGGGGGGCGGACTCGTCATAATGAGCAGTTCTTC.

This clonotype was counted a few times. V and J are TRBV12-3 or TRBV12-4 and TRBJ2-3; D gene unclear. The CDR3 covers 15 residues. The V end was cut by 6 bases, the J end by 5 bases, with 18 bases between. Here the CDR3 DNA reads TGTGCCAGCAGCCTTCGTCGCGGAGTCATAGATACGCAGTATTTT. This gives the protein CASSLRRGVIDTQYF.

This clonotype came up a few times. The chain joins TRBV4-2 to TRBJ2-3; TRBD2 matches 11 bases. Germline CDR1 LGHNA, CDR2 YNFKEQ. V lost 0 bases, J lost 7 bases, and 9 bases stayed unmatched. The CDR3 contains 17 residues. In DNA, the CDR3 is TGTGCCAGCAGCCAAGATACCCTAGCGGGAGGAGTCAATACGCAGTATTTT. It codes for CASSQDTLAGGVNTQYF.

The genes are TRBV7-3 and TRBJ2-1, with 11 bases identical to TRBD1. Per germline, CDR1 SGHTA and CDR2 FQGTGA. V shed 2 bases and J 9 bases; nucleotides not matched to a gene: 6. The length of the CDR3 is 15 residues. CDR3 residues: CASSLRDRGLGEQFF. The CDR3 DNA is TGTGCCAGCAGCTTACGGGACAGGGGGTTGGGTGAGCAGTTCTTC.

This clonotype was seen a handful of times. The genes are TRBV27 and TRBJ2-4; TRBD2 is a possible D gene (5 bases). V was trimmed by 1 base and J by 6 bases, leaving 7 bases between them. CDR1 MNHEY and CDR2 SMNVEV come from the germline V gene (reference sequence). The CDR3 consists of 13 residues. CDR3 sequence (DNA): TGTGCCAGCAGTTTATTTGAGGGAAACATTCAGTACTTC. It codes for CASSLFEGNIQYF.

The table lists this clonotype with many counts. V and J are TRBV29-1 and TRBJ2-7; a possible D gene is TRBD1 (6 bases). The V gene's germline CDR1 is SQVTM and CDR2 ANQGSEA. The CDR3 is 15 residues long. Trimming pared 3 bases from V and 0 bases from J, leaving 15 bases between. The CDR3, as DNA: TGCAGCGTTGAGAATTCGGACAGTCGCTCCTACGAGCAGTACTTC. It yields the protein CSVENSDSRSYEQYF.

This clonotype was seen only a few times. V gene TRBV9 combines with J gene TRBJ2-3, with D perhaps being TRBD1 or TRBD2 (7 bases each). The CDR3 runs to 13 residues. The germline V gene has CDR1 SGDLS and CDR2 YYNGEE. V was pared by 6 bases and J by 5 bases, with 13 bases between. This CDR3 is CASTGGAEDTQYF. In DNA form, the CDR3 reads TGTGCCAGCACAGGGGGGGCGGAAGATACGCAGTATTTT. The variable domain in full, completed from reference TRBV9 and TRBJ2-3, reads DSGVTQTPKHLITATGQRVTLRCSPRSGDLSVYWYQQSLDQGLQFLIQYYNGEERAKGNILERFSAQQFPDLHSELNLSSLELGDSALYFCASTGGAEDTQYFGPGTRLTVL.

Here the CDR3 DNA reads TGTGCCAGCAGCGAAGGGGCAGCGAGCAATCAGCCCCAGCATTTT. Translating gives CASSEGAASNQPQHF. The chain is built from TRBV11-3 and TRBJ1-5, with TRBD1 as a possible D gene (5 bases). V was clipped by 5 bases and J by 1 base, with 12 bases between them. Germline V gene lookup returns CDR1 SGHNT and CDR2 YENEEA. This CDR3 comprises 15 residues.

This chain connects TRBV4-3 to TRBJ2-7, with D possibly matching TRBD1 (5 bases). V dropped 3 bases and J dropped 6 bases, with 27 bases sitting between them. Looked up from germline, CDR1 is LGHNA and CDR2 is YSLEER. CDR3 length: 18 residues. CDR3 DNA sequence: TGCGCCAGCAGCCATTCGGGCACGGCTGACAGCGCTATAGGCGAGCAGTACTTC. This codes for CASSHSGTADSAIGEQYF.

A few counts support this clonotype. This rearrangement joins TRBV10-3 to TRBJ2-5; 11 positions agree with TRBD1. Looked up from germline, CDR1 is ENHRY and CDR2 is SYGVKD. The CDR3 sequence is 15 residues long. With 6 bases clipped from V and 4 bases from J, the junction kept 7 bases outside the gene matches. CDR3 residues: CAIRPGQGDRETQYF. The DNA of the CDR3 is TGTGCCATCAGGCCGGGACAGGGGGATAGAGAGACCCAGTACTTC.

The chain links TRBV10-3 to TRBJ2-1; 10 bases agree with TRBD2. CDR3 length: 19 amino acids. Trimming removed 2 bases from V and 1 base from J; junction bases left unmatched: 11. The germline gives CDR1 ENHRY, CDR2 SYGVKD. The DNA for the CDR3 is TGTGCCATCAGTGAGCAGGCAGGGGCTAGCGGGAGTTCCTACAATGAGCAGTTCTTC. It yields the protein CAISEQAGASGSSYNEQFF.